This T cell receptor (beta chain) was obtained from a study of blood T cell repertoires in COVID-19 (dated by TCRdb to 2018 to 2021). Notes on the research overall: The collaborator samples originated in the United States, Italy and Spain and spanned the acute and convalescent phases of COVID-19. The prospective study material was composed of cDNA or gDNA derived from T cells, B-cell-depleted T cells, or PBMCs. Subjects who had been exposed to COVID-19, were actively infected with it, or had recovered from it provided the deeply sampled blood TCRbeta repertoires that made up the dataset. A freely available public database, intended as a resource for researchers studying the immune response to SARS-CoV-2, is where the repertoires were released. The samples were drawn from two sources: the first 160 participants of the ongoing ImmuneRACE study, and 1,200 or so subjects contributed by 6 global collaborators. Nearly every sample came with metadata listing a de-identified subject ID, COVID-19 status, age in years and sex. Where HLA class I and class II types were available, the types were taken from metadata supplied by the sample provider, not from assay-based typing.

Collaborating institutions collected whole blood in K2EDTA tubes following their own protocols. Collaborator samples were shipped for TCRbeta analysis as frozen whole blood, isolated PBMCs, or DNA extracted from either sample type. The immunoSEQ Assay, a bias-controlled multiplex PCR, was used to amplify TCRbeta CDR3 regions from genomic DNA. The authors processed their data as follows. Nucleated cell counts per sample were estimated from amplification of reference gene primers within the assay. Sequence reads were collapsed and filtered to measure the absolute abundance of every unique TCRbeta CDR3 rearrangement. Productive Simpson clonality was computed per sample as the square root of Simpson's diversity index over productive rearrangements. What TCRdb holds here is the immuneACCESS table cut down to in-frame rearrangements. Part of the clones is not present; checked against another copy, under half of the missing clones reflect an unresolved V gene, and the others are unexplained. D and trimming were read from the DNA, whereas the V and J calls and clone size are those reported in that table. This sample is represented by 250,000 or so clones; about 86% of them were singletons. The ten largest clones represent 8.9% of the sample.

On this clone: Its antigen has not been determined. Qualities for individual bases were not recorded, and no much larger clone is one base off.

The CDR3 has 13 amino acids, counting the end cysteine and phenylalanine. Of all the DNA, just the CDR3 is kept, 39 bases in frame from base 1. The junction carries 6 bases between V and J, which are trimmed by 3 bases and 1 base respectively. The paper as a whole reports these results and caveats: The amount of clinical and demographic metadata varied by source and participant and was provided uncurated.

The specimen was peripheral blood. The TCR originated in a man at least 80 years old with acute or convalescent COVID-19. This chain joins TRBV12-3 or TRBV12-4 to TRBJ1-1; no D segment can be confidently identified. The sequence in DNA is TGTGCCAGCAGTTTCGGAGCGAACACTGAAGCTTTCTTT. This encodes CASSFGANTEAFF.